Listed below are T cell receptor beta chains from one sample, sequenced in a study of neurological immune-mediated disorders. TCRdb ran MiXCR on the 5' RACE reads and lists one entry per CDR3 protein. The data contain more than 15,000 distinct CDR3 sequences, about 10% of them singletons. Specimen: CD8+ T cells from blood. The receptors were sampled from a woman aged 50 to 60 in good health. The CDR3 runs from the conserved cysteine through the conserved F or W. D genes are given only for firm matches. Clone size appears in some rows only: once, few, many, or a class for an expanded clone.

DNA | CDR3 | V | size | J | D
TGTGCCACAGCGAGTCCAGAAGACTATGGCTACACCTTC | CATASPEDYGYTF | TRBV6-6 | many | TRBJ1-2 | .
TGTGCCAGCAGCCCCTCGAGGCGCACAGATACGCAGTATTTT | CASSPSRRTDTQYF | TRBV7-9 | many | TRBJ2-3 | .
TGTGCCAGCAGCGTTGGGTCCCAGTACTTC | CASSVGSQYF | TRBV5-5 | few | TRBJ2-5 | .
TGTGCCAGCGGAAACGGGGGGGCCGATGAGCAGTTCTTC | CASGNGGADEQFF | TRBV28 | large | TRBJ2-1 | TRBD2
TGTGCCAGCAGCCGCGAGCGGGAGGGGTACAATGAGCAGTTCTTC | CASSREREGYNEQFF | TRBV7-7 | many | TRBJ2-1 | TRBD2
TGCAGTGCTAATTACTACAATGAGCAGTTCTTC | CSANYYNEQFF | TRBV20-1 | many | TRBJ2-1 | .
TGCGCCAGCAGCACAAAGGGTTTTGGGAACAATGAGCAGTTCTTC | CASSTKGFGNNEQFF | TRBV5-1 | many | TRBJ2-1 | .
TGTGCCAGCAGCCCCCCAGGGGACAATGAGCAGTTCTTC | CASSPPGDNEQFF | TRBV7-7 | many | TRBJ2-1 | .
TGCGCCAGCAGCCAAGATGGTTCGCGGGGGACTGAAGCTTTCTTT | CASSQDGSRGTEAFF | TRBV4-3 | many | TRBJ1-1 | .
TGTGCCAGCAGCTTAACCGGGGGGATGGAGCTGTTTTTT | CASSLTGGMELFF | TRBV7-9 | few | TRBJ2-2 | TRBD2
TGTGCCATCAGTGATCCCGACGGGCAGGGGGTTTTCTCTGGGGCCAACGTCCTGACTTTC | CAISDPDGQGVFSGANVLTF | TRBV10-3 | many | TRBJ2-6 | TRBD1
TGCAGCGTTGAACACAGGGATAACTATGGCTACACCTTC | CSVEHRDNYGYTF | TRBV29-1 | many | TRBJ1-2 | .
TGTGCCAGCACCCCCTTTGGGCTAGCGGGCAGCTCCTACAATGAGCAGTTCTTC | CASTPFGLAGSSYNEQFF | TRBV2 | few | TRBJ2-1 | TRBD2
TGTGCCAGTACCCTCGGGTACACTGAAGCTTTCTTT | CASTLGYTEAFF | TRBV19 | many | TRBJ1-1 | .
TGCAGCGTTGAAGTCCCAAACTCCTCCTACGAGCAGTACTTC | CSVEVPNSSYEQYF | TRBV29-1 | many | TRBJ2-7 | .
TGTGCCAGCAGTAAAGCGGGGGCGCCGAATCAGCCCCAGCATTTT | CASSKAGAPNQPQHF | TRBV27 | medium-sized | TRBJ1-5 | .
TGTGCCAGCAGCTTAAACAAACTCAATGAGCAGTTCTTC | CASSLNKLNEQFF | TRBV7-2 | many | TRBJ2-1 | .
TGTGCCAGCAGTCCCACGAGGTGGGGCGGGGAGCTGTTTTTT | CASSPTRWGGELFF | TRBV28 | many | TRBJ2-2 | .
TGTGCCAGCAGCTCCCAAATGGATCGGCTCTCTGGAAACACCATATATTTT | CASSSQMDRLSGNTIYF | TRBV5-5 | many | TRBJ1-3 | .
TGCAGTGCTAGACATAGACAGGTTCATAATTCACCCCTCCACTTT | CSARHRQVHNSPLHF | TRBV20-1 | many | TRBJ1-6 | .
TGTGCCATCAGTGATCCTAAGACAGGGCGGCTACCTGAAGCTTTCTTT | CAISDPKTGRLPEAFF | TRBV10-3 | many | TRBJ1-1 | TRBD1
TGTGCCAGCATATCGGATACGCAGTATTTT | CASISDTQYF | TRBV12-3/TRBV12-4 | few | TRBJ2-3 | .
TGTGCCAGCAGTTACTCGACAGGAAATGAGCAGTTCTTC | CASSYSTGNEQFF | TRBV6-6 | many | TRBJ2-1 | .
TGTGCCAGCCATCTCGGCGGGGGATTTAGCGATGAGCAGTTCTTC | CASHLGGGFSDEQFF | TRBV6-2/TRBV6-3 | many | TRBJ2-1 | TRBD2
TGCGCCAGCAGCTTGGATAGCGCACCGGGGCCCGGGGAGCTGTTTTTT | CASSLDSAPGPGELFF | TRBV5-1 | many | TRBJ2-2 | .
TGTGCCAGCAGGGGGGGGTCCGGGGACTCCTACAATGAGCAGTTCTTC | CASRGGSGDSYNEQFF | TRBV6-1 | . | TRBJ2-1 | TRBD2
TGTGCCAGCAGCTTACCCCTGGACAGGGGGCTTCAGGATGGCTACACCTTC | CASSLPLDRGLQDGYTF | TRBV7-9 | many | TRBJ1-2 | TRBD1
TGTGCCAGCAGTTTTCCGATGGCAGGGGGGGTCCACAATGAGCAGTTCTTC | CASSFPMAGGVHNEQFF | TRBV28 | many | TRBJ2-1 | .
TGTGCCAGCAGACATCGGGTCGGCGGAGATCAGCCCCAGCATTTT | CASRHRVGGDQPQHF | TRBV28 | many | TRBJ1-5 | .
TGTGCCAGCAGCGTAGCGGGGGGCTGGGGGGAGACCCAGTACTTC | CASSVAGGWGETQYF | TRBV6-5 | . | TRBJ2-5 | TRBD2
TGCAGCGTTGAACTGGGCCTAGGGCAGGAGCAGTACTTC | CSVELGLGQEQYF | TRBV29-1 | many | TRBJ2-7 | .
TGTGCCAGCAGCCCGGGGGGGGGACTCCGGCGCGACAATGAGCAGTTCTTC | CASSPGGGLRRDNEQFF | TRBV9 | many | TRBJ2-1 | TRBD2
TGCAGTGCTAGAGAGGCGGGAGACAATGAGCAGTTCTTC | CSAREAGDNEQFF | TRBV20-1 | many | TRBJ2-1 | TRBD2
TGCGCCAGCAGCCAAGAGACTACCTACAATGAGCAGTTCTTC | CASSQETTYNEQFF | TRBV4-3 | many | TRBJ2-1 | .
TGTGCCACCAGCAGAGGGGCGGGACTAGCGTTGGGGGTAGGAGAGACCCAGTACTTC | CATSRGAGLALGVGETQYF | TRBV15 | many | TRBJ2-5 | TRBD2
TGTGCCAGCATCACTAGCGGGAGGGTGGAAACAGATACGCAGTATTTT | CASITSGRVETDTQYF | TRBV11-2 | few | TRBJ2-3 | TRBD2
TGTGCCAGCAGCTTAGCCCGACAGTTCTCTGGGGCCAACGTCCTGACTTTC | CASSLARQFSGANVLTF | TRBV13 | many | TRBJ2-6 | .
TGCAGTGCTAGAGATATGGCGGGAGCCCACGAGCAGTACTTC | CSARDMAGAHEQYF | TRBV20-1 | . | TRBJ2-7 | TRBD2
TGTGCCAGCAGCGTAGGACTAGCGAAGCGACCCCCCACAGGATACGGGGAGCTGTTTTTT | CASSVGLAKRPPTGYGELFF | TRBV9 | many | TRBJ2-2 | TRBD2
TGTGCCAGCAGCCAGGCAGGGGGCGGGAACACCGGGGAGCTGTTTTTT | CASSQAGGGNTGELFF | TRBV7-8 | . | TRBJ2-2 | TRBD1
TGTGCCAGCAGCCCCGGCGGGGTCGATGGGGCCACAGATACGCAGTATTTT | CASSPGGVDGATDTQYF | TRBV7-9 | many | TRBJ2-3 | .
TGTGCCAGCAGTTTGAAGGGGGCGGGAACCGGGGAGCTGTTTTTT | CASSLKGAGTGELFF | TRBV27 | many | TRBJ2-2 | .
TGTGCCAGCAGTTTAGAGGGTTTTAGCAATCAGCCCCAGCATTTT | CASSLEGFSNQPQHF | TRBV12-3/TRBV12-4 | . | TRBJ1-5 | .
TGTGCCAGCAGCCAAGATTGGCGACAGGGGGCGAAGAATTCACCCCTCCACTTT | CASSQDWRQGAKNSPLHF | TRBV3-1 | . | TRBJ1-6 | TRBD1
TGTGCCAGCAGTTACCCCGGGGGACAGGGGCTTTACGAGCAGTACTTC | CASSYPGGQGLYEQYF | TRBV6-2/TRBV6-3 | many | TRBJ2-7 | TRBD1
TGTGCCAGCAGCTTGGTTGCGACAGCCTACGAGCAGTACTTC | CASSLVATAYEQYF | TRBV5-5 | many | TRBJ2-7 | .
TGTGCCAGCGGCGACTTGTACCAGTACTTC | CASGDLYQYF | TRBV7-9 | . | TRBJ2-7 | .
TGCTCCGTCTACACAAGGCTAGCGGGAGACAATGAGCAGTTCTTC | CSVYTRLAGDNEQFF | TRBV29-1 | . | TRBJ2-1 | TRBD2
TGTGCTAGTTCCTACAGGGGGCCCACTGAAGCTTTCTTT | CASSYRGPTEAFF | TRBV12-5 | . | TRBJ1-1 | TRBD1
TGCAGTGCTAGCCCACTAGCGGGAGAGGGTGTTTTCGGCACAGATACGCAGTATTTT | CSASPLAGEGVFGTDTQYF | TRBV20-1 | many | TRBJ2-3 | TRBD2
TGTGCCACCATTAGAGATTTAGGGGCGGGGAATGAGCAGTTCTTC | CATIRDLGAGNEQFF | TRBV15 | . | TRBJ2-1 | .
TGTGCCAGCAGTACTGGGACAGGAGGTACAGATACGCAGTATTTT | CASSTGTGGTDTQYF | TRBV12-3/TRBV12-4 | many | TRBJ2-3 | TRBD1
TGTGCCAGCAGCACCCTTACCGTCACAGATACGCAGTATTTT | CASSTLTVTDTQYF | TRBV27 | medium-sized | TRBJ2-3 | .
TGCAGCGTCTACGTACGGGGGATCCGGACTGAAGCTTTCTTT | CSVYVRGIRTEAFF | TRBV29-1 | many | TRBJ1-1 | .
TGCGCCAGCAGCCAAGATGACGGGGGGTTTATCGGTGAGCAGTTCTTC | CASSQDDGGFIGEQFF | TRBV4-1 | many | TRBJ2-1 | TRBD2